The rows below give T cell receptor beta chains drawn from one sample of a study of radiation and T cells in renal cell carcinoma. TCRdb's table, derived via immunoSEQ multiplex PCR, lists solely in-frame clones and lacks some. Here the sample spans 150,000 or so clones, less than 90% being singletons. The sample was blood, taken from a patient whose treatment included radiotherapy and nephrectomy. These receptors were obtained from a woman in her 70s with renal cell carcinoma. CDR3s include the opening cysteine and the closing phenylalanine or tryptophan. The order of the fields is D gene, V gene, clone size, J gene, CDR3 DNA, CDR3 protein. The D gene is left open where the match is weak. Only part of the rows carry a size: once, few, many, or a class if the clone is expanded.

>NA|TRBV7-8|NA|TRBJ1-1
TGTGCCAGCAGCTTATCAGGGTTCGGCACTGAAGCTTTCTTT
CASSLSGFGTEAFF
>NA|TRBV7-9|NA|TRBJ1-6
TGTGCCAGCAGTATTAGGAAGGATTCACCCCTCCACTTT
CASSIRKDSPLHF
>NA|TRBV18|NA|TRBJ2-7
TGTGCCAGCTCCCTAGGATGGCAGGGAGACGAGCAGTACTTC
CASSLGWQGDEQYF
>NA|TRBV5-1|NA|TRBJ2-7
TGCGCCAGCAGCGCCGGGACGGAAATGACCTACGAGCAGTACTTC
CASSAGTEMTYEQYF
>NA|TRBV18|NA|TRBJ1-2
TGTGCCAGCTCACCTTTACCGACCCCAACTGTGGTCTATGGCTACACCTTC
CASSPLPTPTVVYGYTF
>NA|TRBV19|NA|TRBJ1-1
TGTGCCAGTAGTAAGGGCCTGGGGACTGAAGCTTTCTTT
CASSKGLGTEAFF
>NA|TRBV11-3|NA|TRBJ2-7
TGTGCCAGCAGCTCTAGATACGAGCAGTACTTC
CASSSRYEQYF
>TRBD2|TRBV27|NA|TRBJ2-3
TGTGCCAGCAGCCTATGGGGGGGAACAGATACGCAGTATTTT
CASSLWGGTDTQYF
>TRBD1|TRBV29-1|few|TRBJ1-1
TGCAGCGGCCAACTATCCGGCAGGGGGATAGCTTTCTTT
CSGQLSGRGIAFF
>NA|TRBV19|NA|TRBJ2-5
TGTGCCACCGCCGACAGGTTTATCCAAGAGACCCAGTACTTC
CATADRFIQETQYF